Listed here are 7 T cell receptor beta chains from one sample, sequenced in a study of blood T cell repertoires in COVID-19. TCRdb's copy holds only in-frame clones and misses some; the assay was immunoSEQ multiplex PCR. The sample yields approximately 350,000 clones, around 88% seen once. Sequenced material: peripheral blood. These receptors came from a woman aged 60-75 years with COVID-19, enrolled during active disease.

This chain connects TRBV6-2 or TRBV6-3 to TRBJ2-1, with a tentative D call TRBD2 (5 bases). Germline CDR1 and CDR2: MNHEY and SVGEGT. The CDR3 is 11 amino acids. V lost 2 bases to trimming and J lost 10 bases, with 6 bases between them. CDR3 DNA sequence: TGTGCCAGCAGTTACCCGGGGGAGCAGTTCTTC. Protein sequence: CASSYPGEQFF.

CDR3 DNA: TGTGCCAGCAGCACCGCCGACAGGGGTCGGAATGGCTACACCTTC. Residues: CASSTADRGRNGYTF. The rearrangement uses TRBV7-8 and TRBJ1-2; TRBD1 matches at 8 bases. The junction had 11 bases not matched to a gene; V was cut back by 5 bases and J by 6 bases. Germline assignment: CDR1 SGHVS and CDR2 FQNEAQ. The CDR3 has 15 amino acids.

The rearrangement uses TRBV25-1 and TRBJ1-4, with D hard to call. Germline-derived CDR1 and CDR2 are MGHDK and SYGVNS. The CDR3 has 15 residues. V lost 3 bases and J 5 bases, leaving 13 bases between the germline ends. CDR3 residues: CASSDVVLENEKLFF. CDR3 coding DNA: TGTGCCAGCAGTGATGTCGTCTTGGAGAATGAAAAACTGTTTTTT. The variable domain in full, completed from reference TRBV25-1 and TRBJ1-4, reads EADIYQTPRYLVIGTGKKITLECSQTMGHDKMYWYQQDPGMELHLIHYSYGVNSTEKGDLSSESTVSRIRTEHFPLTLESARPSHTSQYLCASSDVVLENEKLFFGSGTQLSVL.

The V and J genes are TRBV5-4 and TRBJ2-7; D is ambiguous. The germline V gene has CDR1 SGHNT and CDR2 YYREEE (reference sequence). The CDR3 runs to 14 residues. V lost 0 bases to trimming and J lost 3 bases, with 10 bases between them. For the CDR3, the DNA is TGTGCCAGCAGCTTGGGTGGGCTTAACTACGAGCAGTACTTC. It encodes CASSLGGLNYEQYF.

This chain uses TRBV7-2 with TRBJ2-5; unclear D gene. V was clipped by 2 bases and J by 2 bases, with 6 bases between them. The CDR3 has 13 residues. Germline assignment: CDR1 SGHTA and CDR2 FQGNSA. This CDR3 reads CASSLRQQETQYF. Written as DNA, the CDR3 is TGTGCCAGCAGCTTACGCCAGCAAGAGACCCAGTACTTC.

This chain links TRBV9 with TRBJ1-2, with D possibly matching TRBD1 (5 bases). The V end was cut by 0 bases, the J end by 1 base, with 7 bases between. The CDR3 is 14 amino acids. Germline V lookup: CDR1 SGDLS, CDR2 YYNGEE. The CDR3 sequence is CASSVEGVNYGYTF. For the CDR3, the DNA is TGTGCCAGCAGCGTAGAAGGGGTTAACTATGGCTACACCTTC.

The gene calls are TRBV3-1 (or the pseudogene TRBV3-2) and TRBJ1-6; TRBD1 matches 8 bases. V lost 5 bases to trimming and J lost 4 bases; unmatched junction nucleotides: 4. Germline CDR1 and CDR2: LGHDT and YNNKEL (reference sequence). The CDR3 extends over 15 amino acids. The CDR3 region is CASSGQGGYNSPLHF. CDR3 bases: TGTGCCAGCAGCGGACAGGGTGGTTATAATTCACCCCTCCACTTT.